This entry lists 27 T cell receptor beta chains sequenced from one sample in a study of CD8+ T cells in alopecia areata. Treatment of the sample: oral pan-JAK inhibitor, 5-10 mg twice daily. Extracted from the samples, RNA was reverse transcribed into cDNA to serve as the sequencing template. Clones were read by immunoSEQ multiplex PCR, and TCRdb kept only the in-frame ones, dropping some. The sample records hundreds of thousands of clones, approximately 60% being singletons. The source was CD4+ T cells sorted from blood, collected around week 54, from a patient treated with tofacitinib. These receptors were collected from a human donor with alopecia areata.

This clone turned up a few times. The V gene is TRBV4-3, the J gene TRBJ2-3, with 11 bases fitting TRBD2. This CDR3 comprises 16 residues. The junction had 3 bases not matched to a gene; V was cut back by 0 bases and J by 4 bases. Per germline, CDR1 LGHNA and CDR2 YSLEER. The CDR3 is CASSQDTSGGSDTQYF. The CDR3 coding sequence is TGCGCCAGCAGCCAAGACACTAGCGGGGGCTCAGATACGCAGTATTTT.

The CDR3 reads CASSFVGAAPLHF. The CDR3 DNA reads as TGTGCCAGCAGCTTCGTAGGGGCGGCACCCCTCCACTTT. V gene TRBV6-6 combines with J gene TRBJ1-6; a weak D match, TRBD1 (5 bases). Deletions cut 6 bases from V and 11 bases from J, with 14 bases between. The CDR3 is 13 amino acids. CDR1 is MNHNY and CDR2 is SVGAGI in the germline V gene (reference sequence).

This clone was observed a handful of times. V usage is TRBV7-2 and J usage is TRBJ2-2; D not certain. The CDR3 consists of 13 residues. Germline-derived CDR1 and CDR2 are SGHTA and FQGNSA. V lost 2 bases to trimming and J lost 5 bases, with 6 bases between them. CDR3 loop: CASSLLRTGELFF. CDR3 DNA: TGTGCCAGCAGCTTATTGAGAACCGGGGAGCTGTTTTTT.

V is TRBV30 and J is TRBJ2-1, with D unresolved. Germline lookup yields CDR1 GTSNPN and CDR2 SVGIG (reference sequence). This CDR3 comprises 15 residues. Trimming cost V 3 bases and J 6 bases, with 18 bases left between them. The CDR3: CAWSFPGRFGNEQFF. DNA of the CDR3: TGTGCCTGGAGCTTTCCTGGACGGTTTGGCAATGAGCAGTTCTTC.

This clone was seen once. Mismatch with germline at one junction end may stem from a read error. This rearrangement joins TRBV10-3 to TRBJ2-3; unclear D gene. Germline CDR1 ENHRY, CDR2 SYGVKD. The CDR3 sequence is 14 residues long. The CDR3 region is CAIRETVGTDTQYF. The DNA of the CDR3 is TGTGCCATCCGTGAAACAGTTGGCACAGATACGCAGTATTTT.

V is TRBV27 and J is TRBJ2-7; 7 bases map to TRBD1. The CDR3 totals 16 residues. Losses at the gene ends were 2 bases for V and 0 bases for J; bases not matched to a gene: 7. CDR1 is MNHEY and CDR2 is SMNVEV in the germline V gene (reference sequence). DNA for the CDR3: TGTGCCAGCAGTTTAATGGGACAGACATTCTCCTACGAGCAGTACTTC. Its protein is CASSLMGQTFSYEQYF.

Here the CDR3 DNA reads TGTGCCTGGAAAAGGGTCGATTCGAACTATGGCTACACCTTC. This codes for CAWKRVDSNYGYTF. The rearrangement joins TRBV30 to TRBJ1-2; no clear D gene. The V gene's germline CDR1 is GTSNPN and CDR2 SVGIG (reference sequence). V lost 4 bases to trimming and J lost 2 bases, with 14 bases between them. This CDR3 contains 14 residues. Complete variable domain (other parts from reference TRBV30 and TRBJ1-2): SQTIHQWPATLVQPVGSPLSLECTVEGTSNPNLYWYRQAAGRGLQLLFYSVGIGQISSEVPQNLSASRPQDRQFILSSKKLLLSDSGFYLCAWKRVDSNYGYTFGSGTRLTVV.

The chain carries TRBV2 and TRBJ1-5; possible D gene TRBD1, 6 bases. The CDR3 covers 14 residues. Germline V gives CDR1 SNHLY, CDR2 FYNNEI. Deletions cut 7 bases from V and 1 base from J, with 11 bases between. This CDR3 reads CASTPQGSNQPQHF. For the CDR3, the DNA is TGTGCCAGCACCCCACAGGGAAGCAATCAGCCCCAGCATTTT.

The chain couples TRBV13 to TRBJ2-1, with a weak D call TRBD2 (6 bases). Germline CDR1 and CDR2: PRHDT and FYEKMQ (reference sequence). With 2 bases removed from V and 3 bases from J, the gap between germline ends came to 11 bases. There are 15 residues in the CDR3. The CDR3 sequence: CASSLMGLDYNEQFF. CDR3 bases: TGTGCCAGCAGCTTAATGGGACTGGACTACAATGAGCAGTTCTTC.

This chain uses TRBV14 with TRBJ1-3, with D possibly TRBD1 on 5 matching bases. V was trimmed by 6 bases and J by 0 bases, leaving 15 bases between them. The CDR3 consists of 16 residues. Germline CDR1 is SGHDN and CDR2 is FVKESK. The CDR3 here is CASSPYYRSSGNTIYF. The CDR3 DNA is TGTGCCAGCAGTCCGTACTACAGGAGCTCTGGAAACACCATATATTTT.

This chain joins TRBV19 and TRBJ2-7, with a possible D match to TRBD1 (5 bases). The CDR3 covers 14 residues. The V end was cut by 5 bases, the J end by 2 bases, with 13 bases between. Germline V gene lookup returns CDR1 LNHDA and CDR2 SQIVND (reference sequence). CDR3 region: CASSPQQATYEQYF. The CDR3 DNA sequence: TGTGCCAGTAGTCCCCAACAGGCCACCTACGAGCAGTACTTC.

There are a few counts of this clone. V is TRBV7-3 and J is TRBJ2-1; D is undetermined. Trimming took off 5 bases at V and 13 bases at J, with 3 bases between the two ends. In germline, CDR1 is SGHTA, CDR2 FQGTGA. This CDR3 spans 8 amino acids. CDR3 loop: CASSPQFF. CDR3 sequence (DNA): TGTGCCAGCAGCCCCCAGTTCTTC.

The CDR3 DNA sequence: TGTGCCAGCAGTGTCAGGGTAGAGGATGGCTACACCTTC. Protein sequence: CASSVRVEDGYTF. The genes are TRBV25-1 and TRBJ1-2, with a possible D match to TRBD1 (5 bases). Germline V gives CDR1 MGHDK, CDR2 SYGVNS. V shed 4 bases and J shed 6 bases, with 12 bases lying between them. This CDR3 comprises 13 residues.

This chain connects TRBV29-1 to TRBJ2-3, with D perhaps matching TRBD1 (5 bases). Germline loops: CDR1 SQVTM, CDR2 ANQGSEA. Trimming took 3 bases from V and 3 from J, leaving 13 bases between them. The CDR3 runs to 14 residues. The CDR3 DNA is TGCAGCGTTGACGGACACCAACTGACAGATACGCAGTATTTT. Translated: CSVDGHQLTDTQYF.

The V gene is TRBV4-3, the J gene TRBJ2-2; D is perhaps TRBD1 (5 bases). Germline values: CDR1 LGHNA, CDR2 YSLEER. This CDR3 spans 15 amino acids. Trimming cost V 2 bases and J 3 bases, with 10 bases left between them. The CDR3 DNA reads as TGCGCCAGCAGCCAACTCAGGGCTGACACCGGGGAGCTGTTTTTT. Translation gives CASSQLRADTGELFF.

CDR3 in amino acids: CASQYGTEDGYTF. In DNA form, the CDR3 reads TGCGCCAGCCAGTACGGGACAGAAGATGGCTACACCTTC. V and J are TRBV5-1 and TRBJ1-2; 7 bases agree with TRBD1. Germline CDR1 reads SGHRS; CDR2 reads YFSETQ. This CDR3 spans 13 amino acids. V dropped 7 bases and J dropped 6; count of bases not matched to a gene: 9. The whole variable domain, filled in from reference TRBV5-1 and TRBJ1-2, reads KAGVTQTPRYLIKTRGQQVTLSCSPISGHRSVSWYQQTPGQGLQFLFEYFSETQRNKGNFPGRFSGRQFSNSRSEMNVSTLELGDSALYLCASQYGTEDGYTFGSGTRLTVV.

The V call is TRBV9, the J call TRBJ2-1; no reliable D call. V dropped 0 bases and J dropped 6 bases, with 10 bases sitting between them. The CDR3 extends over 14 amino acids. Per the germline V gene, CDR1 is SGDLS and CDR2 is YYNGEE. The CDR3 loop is CASSVAPKINEQFF. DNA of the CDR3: TGTGCCAGCAGCGTAGCTCCGAAAATCAATGAGCAGTTCTTC.

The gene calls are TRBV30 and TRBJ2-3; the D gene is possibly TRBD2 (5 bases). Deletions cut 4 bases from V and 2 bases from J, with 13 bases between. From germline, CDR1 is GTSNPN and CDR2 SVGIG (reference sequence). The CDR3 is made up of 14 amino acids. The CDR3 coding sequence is TGTGCCTGGACGCGGGCAGGATTCACAGATACGCAGTATTTT. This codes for CAWTRAGFTDTQYF.

The chain's CDR3 is CASSSLAGRLYEQYF. The CDR3 DNA reads TGTGCCAGCAGCTCGCTAGCGGGGAGGCTCTACGAGCAGTACTTC. The J gene is TRBJ2-7, the V gene TRBV7-6; 9 nucleotides align to TRBD2. This CDR3 spans 15 amino acids. Germline V gives CDR1 SGHVS, CDR2 FNYEAQ. V shed 4 bases, J shed 3 bases, and the junction held 7 bases outside the gene matches.

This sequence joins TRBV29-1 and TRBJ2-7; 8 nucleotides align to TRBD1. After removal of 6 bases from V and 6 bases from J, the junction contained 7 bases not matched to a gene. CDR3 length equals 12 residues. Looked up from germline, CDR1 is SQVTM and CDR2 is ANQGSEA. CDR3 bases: TGCAGCGTCCACCTACAGGGGGGCGAGCAGTACTTC. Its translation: CSVHLQGGEQYF.

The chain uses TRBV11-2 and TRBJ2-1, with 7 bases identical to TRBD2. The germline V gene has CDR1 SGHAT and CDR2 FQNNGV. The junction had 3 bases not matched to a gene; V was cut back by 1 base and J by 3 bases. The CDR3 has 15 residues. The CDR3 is CASSLGLADYNEQFF. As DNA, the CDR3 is TGTGCCAGCAGCTTAGGGCTAGCGGACTACAATGAGCAGTTCTTC.

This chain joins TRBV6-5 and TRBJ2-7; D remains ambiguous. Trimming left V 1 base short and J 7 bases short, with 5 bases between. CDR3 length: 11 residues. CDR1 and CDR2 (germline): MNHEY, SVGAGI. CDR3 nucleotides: TGTGCCAGCAGTTACTATGGTGAGCAGTACTTC. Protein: CASSYYGEQYF.

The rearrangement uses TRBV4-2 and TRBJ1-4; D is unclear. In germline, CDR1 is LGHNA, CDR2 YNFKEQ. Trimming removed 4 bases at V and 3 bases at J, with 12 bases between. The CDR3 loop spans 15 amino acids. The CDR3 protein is CASSRQREANEKLFF. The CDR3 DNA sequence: TGTGCCAGCAGCCGTCAGAGGGAAGCTAATGAAAAACTGTTTTTT.

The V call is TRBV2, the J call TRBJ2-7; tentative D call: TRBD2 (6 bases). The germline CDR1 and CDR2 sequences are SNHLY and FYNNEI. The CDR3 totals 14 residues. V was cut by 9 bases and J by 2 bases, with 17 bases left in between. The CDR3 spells CASRPDPGAYEQYF. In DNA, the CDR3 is TGTGCCAGTCGTCCGGACCCGGGGGCCTACGAGCAGTACTTC. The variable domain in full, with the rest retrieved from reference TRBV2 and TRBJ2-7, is EPEVTQTPSHQVTQMGQEVILRCVPISNHLYFYWYRQILGQKVEFLVSFYNNEISEKSEIFDDQFSVERPDGSNFTLKIRSTKLEDSAMYFCASRPDPGAYEQYFGPGTRLTVT.

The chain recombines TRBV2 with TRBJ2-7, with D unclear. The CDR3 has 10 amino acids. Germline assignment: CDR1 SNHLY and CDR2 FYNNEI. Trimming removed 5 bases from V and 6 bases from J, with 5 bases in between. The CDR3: CASSRAEQYF. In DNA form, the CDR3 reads TGTGCCAGCAGTAGGGCCGAGCAGTACTTC. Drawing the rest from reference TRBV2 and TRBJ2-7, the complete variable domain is EPEVTQTPSHQVTQMGQEVILRCVPISNHLYFYWYRQILGQKVEFLVSFYNNEISEKSEIFDDQFSVERPDGSNFTLKIRSTKLEDSAMYFCASSRAEQYFGPGTRLTVT.

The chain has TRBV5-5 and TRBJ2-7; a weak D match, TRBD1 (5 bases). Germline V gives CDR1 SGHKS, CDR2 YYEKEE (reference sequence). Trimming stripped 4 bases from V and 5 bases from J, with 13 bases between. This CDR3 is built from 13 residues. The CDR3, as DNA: TGTGCCAGCAGCCGGGCAGGGTCCAACGAGCAGTACTTC. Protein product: CASSRAGSNEQYF.

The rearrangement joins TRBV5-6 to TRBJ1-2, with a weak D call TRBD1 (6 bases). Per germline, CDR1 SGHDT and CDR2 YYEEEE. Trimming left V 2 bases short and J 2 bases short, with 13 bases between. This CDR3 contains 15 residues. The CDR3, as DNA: TGTGCCAGCAGCTTTTTTGGGCAGGGGAACTATGGCTACACCTTC. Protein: CASSFFGQGNYGYTF. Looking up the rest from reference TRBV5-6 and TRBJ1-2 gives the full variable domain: DAGVTQSPTHLIKTRGQQVTLRCSPKSGHDTVSWYQQALGQGPQFIFQYYEEEERQRGNFPDRFSGHQFPNYSSELNVNALLLGDSALYLCASSFFGQGNYGYTFGSGTRLTVV.